The rows below give T cell receptor beta chains drawn from one sample of a study of T cell repertoires in aging, cancer and after chemotherapy. Each CDR3 protein gets one entry after TCRdb re-called the multiplex PCR reads with MiXCR. The repertoire has over 8,500 distinct CDR3 sequences, 25% to 30% of them found once; the top ten carry around 2%. The sample consisted of blood. The source of these receptors is a human donor in good health. Both conserved end residues are part of each CDR3. D genes are given only for firm matches. Expanded clones are given a class, and other clones once, few, many or no size at all.

CDR3 protein: CASSRTSYEQYF
CDR3 DNA: TGTGCCAGCAGTCGGACTAGCTACGAGCAGTACTTC
J gene: TRBJ2-7
clone size: few
D gene: TRBD2
V gene: TRBV28

CDR3 protein: CSARDPSGVSTDTQYF
CDR3 DNA: TGCAGTGCTAGAGATCCCAGCGGGGTTAGCACAGATACGCAGTATTTT
J gene: TRBJ2-3
clone size: -
D gene: TRBD2
V gene: TRBV20-1

CDR3 protein: CASPGGASPYEQYF
CDR3 DNA: TGTGCCAGCCCCGGGGGGGCCTCCCCTTACGAGCAGTACTTC
J gene: TRBJ2-7
clone size: -
D gene: TRBD2
V gene: TRBV6-4

CDR3 protein: CSASMGTGLARNNEQFF
CDR3 DNA: TGCAGTGCTAGTATGGGGACAGGACTAGCGAGAAACAATGAGCAGTTCTTC
J gene: TRBJ2-1
clone size: few
D gene: -
V gene: TRBV20-1

CDR3 protein: CASSQDREGLGNTIYF
CDR3 DNA: TGTGCCAGCAGCCAAGATCGCGAAGGACTGGGAAACACCATATATTTT
J gene: TRBJ1-3
clone size: -
D gene: -
V gene: TRBV4-2

CDR3 protein: CASQEPGLTFYEQYF
CDR3 DNA: TGCGCCAGCCAAGAGCCGGGACTAACGTTCTACGAGCAGTACTTC
J gene: TRBJ2-7
clone size: -
D gene: TRBD2
V gene: TRBV10-2

CDR3 protein: CASSRSGNTIYF
CDR3 DNA: TGTGCCAGCAGTCGGAGTGGAAACACCATATATTTT
J gene: TRBJ1-3
clone size: few
D gene: -
V gene: TRBV6-2/TRBV6-3

CDR3 protein: CSVARLAGGTVNYNEQFF
CDR3 DNA: TGCAGCGTTGCCCGACTAGCGGGGGGGACCGTGAATTACAATGAGCAGTTCTTC
J gene: TRBJ2-1
clone size: -
D gene: TRBD2
V gene: TRBV29-1

CDR3 protein: CASRPADRANTEAFF
CDR3 DNA: TGTGCCAGCAGGCCGGCCGACAGGGCGAACACTGAAGCTTTCTTT
J gene: TRBJ1-1
clone size: few
D gene: TRBD1
V gene: TRBV28

CDR3 protein: CSAPVNTEAFF
CDR3 DNA: TGCAGCGCCCCAGTGAACACTGAAGCTTTCTTT
J gene: TRBJ1-1
clone size: few
D gene: -
V gene: TRBV20-1

CDR3 protein: CASSPRRGAYEQYF
CDR3 DNA: TGTGCCAGCTCACCACGGCGGGGGGCCTACGAGCAGTACTTC
J gene: TRBJ2-7
clone size: -
D gene: TRBD2
V gene: TRBV18

CDR3 protein: CASSLGGNGHGKQYF
CDR3 DNA: TGTGCCAGCAGCTTAGGTGGGAACGGACATGGTAAGCAGTACTTC
J gene: TRBJ2-7
clone size: few
D gene: -
V gene: TRBV7-2

CDR3 protein: CASSPGLAGGVGKSYNEQFF
CDR3 DNA: TGTGCCAGCAGCCCCGGACTAGCGGGAGGAGTCGGTAAGTCCTACAATGAGCAGTTCTTC
J gene: TRBJ2-1
clone size: -
D gene: TRBD2
V gene: TRBV7-2

CDR3 protein: CASSESGWGNTIYF
CDR3 DNA: TGTGCCAGCAGTGAATCGGGCTGGGGAAACACCATATATTTT
J gene: TRBJ1-3
clone size: -
D gene: -
V gene: TRBV25-1

CDR3 protein: CASRLSTRRFTF
CDR3 DNA: TGTGCCAGCAGACTATCCACACGGAGGTTCACCTTC
J gene: TRBJ1-2
clone size: medium-sized
D gene: -
V gene: TRBV7-2

CDR3 protein: CSARAQTTGGNGYTF
CDR3 DNA: TGCAGTGCTAGAGCCCAGACCACGGGAGGCAATGGCTACACCTTC
J gene: TRBJ1-2
clone size: medium-sized
D gene: -
V gene: TRBV20-1

CDR3 protein: CASTSGGKGETQYF
CDR3 DNA: TGTGCCAGCACCTCGGGGGGGAAGGGGGAGACCCAGTACTTC
J gene: TRBJ2-5
clone size: few
D gene: TRBD2
V gene: TRBV28

CDR3 protein: CASSRPWGGTDTQYF
CDR3 DNA: TGTGCCAGCAGTCGTCCTTGGGGGGGCACAGATACGCAGTATTTT
J gene: TRBJ2-3
clone size: once
D gene: -
V gene: TRBV11-2